This TCR beta chain emerged from a study of identical twins. Study conclusions and caveats: Among monozygotic twins, out-of-frame TCR alpha sharing exceeded what models predicted. While abundant cord blood beta clonotypes carried fewer insertions, memory repertoires showed no such pattern.

Trimming removed 4 bases at V and 0 bases at J, with 19 bases between. Germline CDR1 is KGHSH and CDR2 is LQKENI. The CDR3 extends over 18 amino acids. A universal primer site was incorporated via template switching, and the cDNA contained unique molecular identifiers. Each CDR3 protein gets one entry after TCRdb re-called the 5' RACE reads with MiXCR. The sample carries under 900,000 distinct CDR3 sequences, roughly an eighth recorded once. On this clonotype: Its antigen remains unidentified.

These sequences were also reported in another study, on yellow fever vaccine responses in identical twins.

The chain recombines TRBV18 with TRBJ2-1; D might be TRBD1 (5 bases). Sequencing was done on a sample of PBMCs. This receptor was obtained from a woman aged 18-29 years in good health. The CDR3 here is CASSLFRVWMSSYNEQFF. Here the CDR3 DNA reads TGTGCCAGCTCACTCTTCAGGGTCTGGATGAGCTCCTACAATGAGCAGTTCTTC.